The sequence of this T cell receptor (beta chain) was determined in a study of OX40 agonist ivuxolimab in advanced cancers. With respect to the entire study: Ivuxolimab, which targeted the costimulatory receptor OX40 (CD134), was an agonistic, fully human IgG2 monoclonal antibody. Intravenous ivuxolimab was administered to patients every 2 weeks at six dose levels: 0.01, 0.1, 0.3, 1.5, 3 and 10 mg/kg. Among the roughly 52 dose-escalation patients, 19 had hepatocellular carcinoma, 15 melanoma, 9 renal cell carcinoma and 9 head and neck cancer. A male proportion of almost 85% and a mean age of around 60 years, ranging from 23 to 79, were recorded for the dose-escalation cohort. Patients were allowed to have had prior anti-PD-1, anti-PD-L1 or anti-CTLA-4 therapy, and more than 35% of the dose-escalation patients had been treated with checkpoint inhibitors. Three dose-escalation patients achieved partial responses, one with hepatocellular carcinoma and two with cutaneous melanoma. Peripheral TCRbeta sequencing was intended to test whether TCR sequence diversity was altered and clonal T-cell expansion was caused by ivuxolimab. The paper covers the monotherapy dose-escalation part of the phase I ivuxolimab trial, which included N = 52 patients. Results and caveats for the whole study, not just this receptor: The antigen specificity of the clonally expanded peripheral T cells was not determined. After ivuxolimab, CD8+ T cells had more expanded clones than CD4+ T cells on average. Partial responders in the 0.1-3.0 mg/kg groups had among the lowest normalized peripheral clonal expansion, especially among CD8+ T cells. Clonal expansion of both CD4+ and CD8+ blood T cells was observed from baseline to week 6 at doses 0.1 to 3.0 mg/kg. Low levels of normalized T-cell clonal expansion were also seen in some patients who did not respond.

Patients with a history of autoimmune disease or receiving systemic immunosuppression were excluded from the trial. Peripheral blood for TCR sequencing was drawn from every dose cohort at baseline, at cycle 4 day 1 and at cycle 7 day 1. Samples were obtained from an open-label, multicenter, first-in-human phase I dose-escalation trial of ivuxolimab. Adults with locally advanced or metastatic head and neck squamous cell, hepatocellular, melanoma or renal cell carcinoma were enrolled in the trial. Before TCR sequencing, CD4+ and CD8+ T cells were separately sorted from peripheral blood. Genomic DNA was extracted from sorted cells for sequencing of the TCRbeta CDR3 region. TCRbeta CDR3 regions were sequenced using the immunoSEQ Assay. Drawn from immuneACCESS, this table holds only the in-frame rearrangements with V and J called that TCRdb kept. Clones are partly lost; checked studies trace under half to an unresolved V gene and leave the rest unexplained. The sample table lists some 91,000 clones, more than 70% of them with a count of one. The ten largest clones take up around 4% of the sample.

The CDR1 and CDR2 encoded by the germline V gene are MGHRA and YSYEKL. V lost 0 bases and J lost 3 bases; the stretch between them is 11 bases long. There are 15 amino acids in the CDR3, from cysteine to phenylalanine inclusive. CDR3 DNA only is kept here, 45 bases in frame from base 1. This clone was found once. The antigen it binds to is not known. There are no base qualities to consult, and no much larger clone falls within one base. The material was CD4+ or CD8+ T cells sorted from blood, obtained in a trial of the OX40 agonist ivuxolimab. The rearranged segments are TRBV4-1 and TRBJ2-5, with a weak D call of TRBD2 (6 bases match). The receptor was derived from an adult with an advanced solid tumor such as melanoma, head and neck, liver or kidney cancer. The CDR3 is CASSQDLTSKETQYF. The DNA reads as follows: TGCGCCAGCAGCCAAGATCTCACTAGCAAAGAGACCCAGTACTTC.